This record concerns one T cell receptor (beta chain) sequence. A much larger clone lies a single base off, so this may be a read error. This sample's RNA came from whole unsorted tissue. This non-tumor lung sample came from over 3 cm beyond the tumor edge. The library came from three nested PCR rounds adapted from ARM-PCR protocols. TCRdb processed the multiplex PCR reads anew with MiXCR; each CDR3 protein has one entry. The table has roughly 43,000 distinct CDR3 sequences, about three fifths seen once. The data stem from a study of tumor and adjacent non-tumor tissue in lung cancer. Overall study: Samples averaged about 3.8 million productive TCRbeta reads each.

CDR1 is SGHKS and CDR2 is YYEKEE in the germline V gene (reference sequence). CDR3 length: 14 amino acids. Material for sequencing was distant non-tumor lung tissue. The receptor was derived from a man aged 45-65 years with non-small cell lung cancer. The rearrangement uses TRBV5-5 and TRBJ2-7; D gene ambiguous. The CDR3 protein is CASSLTPDPYEKYF. CDR3 nucleotide sequence: TGTGCCAGCAGCTTGACACCGGACCCCTACGAGAAGTACTTC.